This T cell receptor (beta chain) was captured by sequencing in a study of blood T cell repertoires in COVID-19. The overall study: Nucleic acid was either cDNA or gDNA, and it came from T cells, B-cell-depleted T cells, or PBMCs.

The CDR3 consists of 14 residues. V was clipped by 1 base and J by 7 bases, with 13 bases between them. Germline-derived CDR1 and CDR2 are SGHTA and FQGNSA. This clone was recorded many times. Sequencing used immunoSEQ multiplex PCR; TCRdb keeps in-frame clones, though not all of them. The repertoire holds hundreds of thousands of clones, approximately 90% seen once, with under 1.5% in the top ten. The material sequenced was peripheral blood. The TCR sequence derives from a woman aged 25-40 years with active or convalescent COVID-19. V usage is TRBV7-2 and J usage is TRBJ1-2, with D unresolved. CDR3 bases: TGTGCCAGCAGCTTAGGTTTGTCCGCGGGTGGCTACACCTTC. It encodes CASSLGLSAGGYTF.